This TCR beta chain comes out of a study of identifying expanded T cells in peripheral blood. Findings and limits, study-wide: Over about two and four weeks, about 15 and 19 clones changed, versus 1.2 between replicates.

Turning to this clone: Its antigen is unidentified.

The assay was immunoSEQ multiplex PCR, and TCRdb's table has in-frame clones only and misses some. The sample has around 99,000 clones, about nine tenths seen once. The germline V and J ends were trimmed by 0 bases and 8 bases, with 14 bases remaining between them. This CDR3 contains 15 residues. Germline CDR1 reads WSHSY; CDR2 reads SAAADI. The TCR was taken from a person aged 18-70 years in good health. This rearrangement joins TRBV10-2 to TRBJ2-1; D tentatively reads TRBD1 or TRBD2 (6 bases each). The material sequenced was blood. DNA of the CDR3: TGCGCCAGCAGTGAGTCTCCGGGGGCGTTGGATGAGCAGTTCTTC. Translation gives CASSESPGALDEQFF.